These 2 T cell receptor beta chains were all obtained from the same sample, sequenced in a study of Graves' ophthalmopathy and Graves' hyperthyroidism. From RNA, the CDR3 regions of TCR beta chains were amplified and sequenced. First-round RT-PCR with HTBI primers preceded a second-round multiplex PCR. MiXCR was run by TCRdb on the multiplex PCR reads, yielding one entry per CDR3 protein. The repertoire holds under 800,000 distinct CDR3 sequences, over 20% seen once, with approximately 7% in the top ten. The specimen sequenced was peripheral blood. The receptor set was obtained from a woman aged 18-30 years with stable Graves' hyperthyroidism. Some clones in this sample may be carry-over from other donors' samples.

The CDR3 protein is CASSERADAGELFF. CDR3 DNA sequence: TGTGCCAGCAGTGAACGGGCAGACGCCGGGGAGCTGTTTTTT. The V and J genes are TRBV6-1 and TRBJ2-2; no clear D gene. V lost 2 bases, J lost 6 bases, and 10 bases lay in between. CDR1 and CDR2 from the germline V gene are MNHNS and SASEGT. This CDR3 has 14 residues.

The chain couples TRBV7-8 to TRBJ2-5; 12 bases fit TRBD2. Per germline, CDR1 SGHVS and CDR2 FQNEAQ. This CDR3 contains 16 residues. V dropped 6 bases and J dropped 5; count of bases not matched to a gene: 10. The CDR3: CASRTRTSGDRETQYF. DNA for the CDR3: TGTGCCAGCAGGACTCGGACTAGCGGGGATAGGGAGACCCAGTACTTC.